This TCR beta chain was obtained from a study of blood T cell repertoires in COVID-19. Study background: COVID-19 samples from acute and convalescent phases originated in the United States, Italy and Spain. Sources were T cells, B-cell-depleted T cells, or PBMCs; the material itself was cDNA or gDNA.

Germline V lookup: CDR1 SGHRS, CDR2 YFSETQ. V gave up 7 bases and J gave up 10 bases, with 17 bases separating them. The CDR3 covers 13 residues. Per the original data handling: Amplification of reference gene primers was used by the study to estimate nucleated cell counts. The assay was immunoSEQ multiplex PCR, and TCRdb's table has in-frame clones only and misses some. The DNA was the basis for D and trimming; V, J and clone size are from that table. The sample gives fewer than 80,000 clones, 90% of which show up once; more than 15% is in the top ten. The source material was peripheral blood. The chain uses TRBV5-1 and TRBJ1-4, with D perhaps TRBD1 (5 bases). This sequence originates from a woman over 75 with active or convalescent COVID-19. The CDR3 region is CASGELGGGKLFF. The CDR3 nucleotides read TGCGCCAGCGGAGAACTTGGGGGAGGAAAACTGTTTTTT.